Listed below are T cell receptor beta chains from one sample, sequenced in a study of cytomegalovirus exposure and HLA in healthy donors. The method was immunoSEQ multiplex PCR; TCRdb's version includes in-frame clones alone and lacks a portion of them. The sample yields approximately 150,000 clones, about 91% seen once. Sequences were obtained from PBMCs. The source is a man between 18 and 29 years old in good health and CMV-seropositive. Both conserved end residues are part of each CDR3. The D gene is left open where the match is weak. Not all rows give a size; the values are once, few, many and, for expanded clones, a class.

j_call clone_size d_call v_call cdr3_nt cdr3_aa
TRBJ1-2 . . TRBV18 TGTGCCAGCTCACGAGGTTTTCCGGAAAACTATGGCTACACCTTC CASSRGFPENYGYTF
TRBJ2-6 . TRBD1 TRBV7-9 TGTGCCAGCAGCTCAAATCCTGGGACAGCCCGCTCTGGGGCCAACGTCCTGACTTTC CASSSNPGTARSGANVLTF
TRBJ1-1 . . TRBV2 TGTGCCAGCACGACCTTGGGCGATATTGAAGCTTTCTTT CASTTLGDIEAFF
TRBJ2-5 few . TRBV5-6 TGTGCCAGCAGCTCCCTTCACGGGATCCAAGAGACCCAGTACTTC CASSSLHGIQETQYF
TRBJ2-1 . TRBD2 TRBV5-1 TGCGCCAGCAGCGGCGGGGGGCCCTACAATGAGCAGTTCTTC CASSGGGPYNEQFF
TRBJ1-5 few . TRBV19 TGTGCCAGTACCTCAGGCAGGCAGGTCAATCAGCCCCAGCATTTT CASTSGRQVNQPQHF
TRBJ2-5 once TRBD2 TRBV7-8 TGTGCCAGCAGCTTGGGACTAGCGGGAGGGCGGAAAGAGACCCAGTACTTC CASSLGLAGGRKETQYF
TRBJ2-1 once . TRBV7-2 TGTGCCAGCAGCTTAGAGGCAGGGGTCCCTTACAATGAGCAGTTCTTC CASSLEAGVPYNEQFF
TRBJ1-5 . . TRBV4-1 TGCGCCAGCAGCCCATATAGTCCTCAGCCCCAGCATTTT CASSPYSPQPQHF
TRBJ1-1 . . TRBV6-1 TGTGCCAGCAGTGTTTGGCAGAACACTGAAGCTTTCTTT CASSVWQNTEAFF
TRBJ1-1 . . TRBV19 TGTGCCAGTAGTATACGGGGGGGGAACACTGAAGCTTTCTTT CASSIRGGNTEAFF
TRBJ1-2 once . TRBV7-2 TGTGCCAGCAGCTGGGGGGAAGCCAACTATGGCTACACCTTC CASSWGEANYGYTF
TRBJ2-3 . . TRBV7-6 TGTGCCAGCAGCCGCGTTGAGGTTAGCACAGATACGCAGTATTTT CASSRVEVSTDTQYF
TRBJ2-1 . . TRBV29-1 TGCAGCGTTCTGGACAGCAATGAGCAGTTCTTC CSVLDSNEQFF
TRBJ1-1 . . TRBV7-9 TGTGCCAGCAGCCCGGTCGAGGGTGGGAACACTGAAGCTTTCTTT CASSPVEGGNTEAFF
TRBJ1-4 . TRBD1 TRBV6-1 TGTGCCAGCAGTAGTTTGGACAGGGAGAGTGAAAAACTGTTTTTT CASSSLDRESEKLFF
TRBJ1-3 . . TRBV6-4 TGTGCCAGCGGCGGGGGGCCCAGAAACACCATATATTTT CASGGGPRNTIYF
TRBJ2-5 . TRBD2 TRBV30 TGTGCCTGGATACCTAGCGGGAATGTGGAGACCCAGTACTTC CAWIPSGNVETQYF
TRBJ1-5 . . TRBV19 TGTGCCAGTAGTATAGGCGGGGGACGGAGGGATCAGCCCCAGCATTTT CASSIGGGRRDQPQHF
TRBJ1-2 . . TRBV7-9 TGTGCCAGCAGCTTAGGGGGAGGGAGGAGCTACACCTTC CASSLGGGRSYTF
TRBJ2-7 . TRBD1 TRBV15 TGTGCCACCAGCAGAGATCTATGGCGCCCCGGGACAGATGTCTACGAGCAGTACTTC CATSRDLWRPGTDVYEQYF
TRBJ2-3 . . TRBV5-1 TGCGCCAGCAGCCCTCCCTCACAAAATACGCAGTATTTT CASSPPSQNTQYF